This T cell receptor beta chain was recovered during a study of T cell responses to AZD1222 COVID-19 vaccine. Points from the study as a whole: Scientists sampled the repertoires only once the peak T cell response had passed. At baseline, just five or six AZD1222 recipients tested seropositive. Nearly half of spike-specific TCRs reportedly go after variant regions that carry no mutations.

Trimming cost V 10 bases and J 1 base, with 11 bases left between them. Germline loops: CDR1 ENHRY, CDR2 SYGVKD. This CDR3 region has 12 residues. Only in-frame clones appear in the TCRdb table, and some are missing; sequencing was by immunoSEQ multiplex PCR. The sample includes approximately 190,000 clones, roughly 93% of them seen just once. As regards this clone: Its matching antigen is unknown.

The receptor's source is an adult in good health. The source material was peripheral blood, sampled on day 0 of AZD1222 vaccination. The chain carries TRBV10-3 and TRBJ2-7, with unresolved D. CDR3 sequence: CATNAGSYEQYF. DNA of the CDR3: TGTGCCACCAACGCCGGGTCCTACGAGCAGTACTTC.